This T cell receptor beta chain was identified in a study of blood T cell repertoires in COVID-19. Assay: immunoSEQ multiplex PCR; the TCRdb copy retains only in-frame clones and omits some. There are roughly 200,000 clones in the sample; 80% to 85% occur only once, and approximately 3% lies in the top ten. Participants came from about two dozen US areas, aged about 18 to 89 years. The sample was PBMCs or T cells enriched from blood (not recorded which). The sequence was obtained from a woman in her twenties or thirties who had been exposed to COVID-19.

CDR3 amino acids: CASSSKGTGDNSPLHF. In DNA form, the CDR3 reads TGTGCCAGCAGCTCTAAGGGGACAGGGGATAATTCACCCCTCCACTTT. The V and J genes are TRBV5-6 and TRBJ1-6, with TRBD1 matching 10 bases. Trimming at V came to 3 bases and at J to 5 bases, leaving 5 bases not matched to a gene. CDR1 is SGHDT, CDR2 YYEEEE, per germline. The CDR3 is 16 residues long.